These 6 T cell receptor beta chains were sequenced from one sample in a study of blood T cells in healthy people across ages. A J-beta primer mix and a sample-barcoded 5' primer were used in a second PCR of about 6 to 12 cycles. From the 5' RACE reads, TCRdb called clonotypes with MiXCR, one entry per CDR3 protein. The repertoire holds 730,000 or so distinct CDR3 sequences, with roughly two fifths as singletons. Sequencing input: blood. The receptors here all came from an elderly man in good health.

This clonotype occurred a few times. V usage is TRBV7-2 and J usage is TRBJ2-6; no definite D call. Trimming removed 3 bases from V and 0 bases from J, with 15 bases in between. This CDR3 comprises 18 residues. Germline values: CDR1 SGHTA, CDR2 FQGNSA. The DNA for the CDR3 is TGTGCCAGCAGCTTCTTGGGCCCCGAGATCTCTGGGGCCAACGTCCTGACTTTC. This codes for CASSFLGPEISGANVLTF.

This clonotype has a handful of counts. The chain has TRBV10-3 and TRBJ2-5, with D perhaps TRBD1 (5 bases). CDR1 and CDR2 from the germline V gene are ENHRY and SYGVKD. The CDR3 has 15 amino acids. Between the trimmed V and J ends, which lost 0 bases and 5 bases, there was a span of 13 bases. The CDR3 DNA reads TGTGCCATCAGTGAGTCGACAGCCCGACGGGAGACCCAGTACTTC. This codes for CAISESTARRETQYF.

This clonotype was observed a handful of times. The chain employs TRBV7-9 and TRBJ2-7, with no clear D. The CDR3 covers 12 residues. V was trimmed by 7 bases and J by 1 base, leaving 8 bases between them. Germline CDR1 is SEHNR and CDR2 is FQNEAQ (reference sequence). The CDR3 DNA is TGTGCCAGCACCAGTGGATCCTACGAGCAGTACTTC. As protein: CASTSGSYEQYF.

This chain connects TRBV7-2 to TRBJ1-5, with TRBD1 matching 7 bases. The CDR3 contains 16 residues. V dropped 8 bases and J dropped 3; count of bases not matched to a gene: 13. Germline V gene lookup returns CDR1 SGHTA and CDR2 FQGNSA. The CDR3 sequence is CASGLSQGGINQPQHF. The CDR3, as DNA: TGTGCCAGCGGCCTATCTCAGGGGGGGATCAATCAGCCCCAGCATTTT.

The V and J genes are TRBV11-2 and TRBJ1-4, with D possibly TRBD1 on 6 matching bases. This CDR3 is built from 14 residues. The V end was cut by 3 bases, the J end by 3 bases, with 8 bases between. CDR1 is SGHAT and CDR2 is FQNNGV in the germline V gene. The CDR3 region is CASSFWGPNEKLFF. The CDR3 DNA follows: TGTGCCAGCAGCTTTTGGGGGCCTAATGAAAAACTGTTTTTT.

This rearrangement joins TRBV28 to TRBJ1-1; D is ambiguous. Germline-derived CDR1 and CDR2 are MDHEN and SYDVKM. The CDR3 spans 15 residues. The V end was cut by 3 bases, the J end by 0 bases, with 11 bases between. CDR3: CASSFAGTLNTEAFF. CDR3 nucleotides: TGTGCCAGCAGTTTTGCAGGCACTTTGAACACTGAAGCTTTCTTT.